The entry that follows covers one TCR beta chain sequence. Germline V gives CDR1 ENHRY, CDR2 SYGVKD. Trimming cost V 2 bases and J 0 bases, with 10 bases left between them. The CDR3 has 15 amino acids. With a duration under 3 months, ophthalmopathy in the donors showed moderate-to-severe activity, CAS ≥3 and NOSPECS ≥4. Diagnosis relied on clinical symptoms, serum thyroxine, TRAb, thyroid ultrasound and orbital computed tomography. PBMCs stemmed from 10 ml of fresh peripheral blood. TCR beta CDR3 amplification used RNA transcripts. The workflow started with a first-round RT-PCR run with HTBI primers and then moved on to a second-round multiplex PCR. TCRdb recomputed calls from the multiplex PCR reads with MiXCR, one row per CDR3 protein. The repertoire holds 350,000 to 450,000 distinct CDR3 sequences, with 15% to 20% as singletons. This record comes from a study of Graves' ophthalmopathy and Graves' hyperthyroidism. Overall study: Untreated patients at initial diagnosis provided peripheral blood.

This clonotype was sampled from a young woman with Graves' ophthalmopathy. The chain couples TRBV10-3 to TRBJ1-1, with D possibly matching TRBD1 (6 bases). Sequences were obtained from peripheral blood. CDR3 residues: CAISERGGLNTEAFF. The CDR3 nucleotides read TGTGCCATCAGTGAGAGGGGGGGACTGAACACTGAAGCTTTCTTT.